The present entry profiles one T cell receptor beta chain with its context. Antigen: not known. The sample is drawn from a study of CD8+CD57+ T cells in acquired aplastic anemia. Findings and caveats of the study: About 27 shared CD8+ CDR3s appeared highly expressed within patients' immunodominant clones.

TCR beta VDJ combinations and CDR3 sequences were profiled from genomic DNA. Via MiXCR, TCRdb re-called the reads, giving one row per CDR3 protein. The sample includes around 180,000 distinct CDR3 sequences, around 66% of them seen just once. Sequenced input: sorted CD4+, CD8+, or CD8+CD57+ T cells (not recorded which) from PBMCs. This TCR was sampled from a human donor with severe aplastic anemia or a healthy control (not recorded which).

The CDR3 here is CASSLLTSGGAGEQFF. As DNA, the CDR3 is TGTGCCAGCAGCTTATTAACTAGCGGGGGGGCCGGGGAGCAGTTCTTC. The chain employs TRBV7-6 and TRBJ2-1, with 13 bases fitting TRBD2. This CDR3 is built from 16 residues. With 2 bases clipped from V and 10 bases from J, the junction kept 8 bases outside the gene matches. Germline-derived CDR1 and CDR2 are SGHVS and FNYEAQ.